The clone carrying this T cell receptor beta chain was picked up one time. This entry is derived from a study of Graves' ophthalmopathy and Graves' hyperthyroidism. Germline CDR1 and CDR2: LGHDT and YNNKEL (reference sequence). CDR3 size: 13 residues. V lost 4 bases to trimming and J lost 5 bases, with 12 bases between them. Beta-chain TCR CDR3 regions were amplified from RNA transcripts. An initial RT-PCR round employing HTBI primers preceded a second-round multiplex PCR. TCRdb fed the multiplex PCR reads into MiXCR, producing one record per CDR3 protein. The sample holds around 1,200,000 distinct CDR3 sequences; 36% are singletons and the top ten take more than 9.5%.

This chain connects TRBV3-1 to TRBJ2-7; the D gene could be TRBD1 or TRBD2 (5 bases each). Specimen: peripheral blood or thyroid tissue (not recorded which). The clonotype originates from an adult man with Graves' hyperthyroidism. The CDR3 bases are TGTGCCAGCAGCCGGGACGGGCAGAACGAGCAGTACTTC. Translated, it gives CASSRDGQNEQYF.